These T cell receptor beta chains were read from a single sample in a study of early T cells in non-severe SARS-CoV-2 infection. TCRdb re-derived calls from the 5' RACE reads in MiXCR, one entry per CDR3 protein. The sample includes roughly 57,000 distinct CDR3 sequences, less than 15% of them seen just once. The sequencing here drew on whole blood, taken at baseline. The receptor set was obtained from an adult who was a healthcare worker with PCR-confirmed SARS-CoV-2 infection or an uninfected control (not recorded which). Each CDR3 is given with its conserved first and last residue. Fields, in order: D gene, clone size, V gene, J gene, CDR3 DNA, CDR3 protein. D genes are given only for firm matches. Not every row has a clone size; where given, it reads once, few, many or a size class.

D: NA; size: few; V: TRBV6-2/TRBV6-3; J: TRBJ2-7; DNA: TGTGCCAGCAGTCAGTCCTACGAGCAGTACTTC; CDR3: CASSQSYEQYF
D: NA; size: NA; V: TRBV10-3; J: TRBJ1-3; DNA: TGTGCCACCCAGACAGGCAACTCTGGAAACACCATATATTTT; CDR3: CATQTGNSGNTIYF
D: NA; size: many; V: TRBV2; J: TRBJ2-3; DNA: TGTGCCAGCATTCGGACACATACGATCGCCACAGATACGCAGTATTTT; CDR3: CASIRTHTIATDTQYF
D: NA; size: few; V: TRBV7-9; J: TRBJ1-1; DNA: TGTGCCAGCAGCTTAGATACCGGGAGTACTGAAGCTTTCTTT; CDR3: CASSLDTGSTEAFF
D: NA; size: NA; V: TRBV4-2; J: TRBJ2-7; DNA: TGTGCCAGCAGCCAACAGGACGAGCAGTACTTC; CDR3: CASSQQDEQYF
D: TRBD1; size: many; V: TRBV19; J: TRBJ1-2; DNA: TGTGCCAGTAGTATGACAGGGGGCTTCTATGGCTACACCTTC; CDR3: CASSMTGGFYGYTF
D: NA; size: many; V: TRBV7-9; J: TRBJ1-2; DNA: TGTGCCAGCAGCTTAGTCCCGTTTGACAGAACGGGGGGCTATGGCTACACCTTC; CDR3: CASSLVPFDRTGGYGYTF
D: NA; size: NA; V: TRBV28; J: TRBJ2-7; DNA: TGTGCCAGCAGCCGCGACAGAGCCTTGATCTACGAGCAGTACTTC; CDR3: CASSRDRALIYEQYF
D: NA; size: NA; V: TRBV6-1; J: TRBJ2-1; DNA: TGTGCCAGCAGTGGTCTCGGCGTATCCTACAATGAGCAGTTCTTC; CDR3: CASSGLGVSYNEQFF
D: NA; size: few; V: TRBV29-1; J: TRBJ2-5; DNA: TGCAGCGTTGCCAGGGCCCAAGAGACCCAGTACTTC; CDR3: CSVARAQETQYF
D: NA; size: few; V: TRBV20-1; J: TRBJ2-4; DNA: TGCAGTGCTAGAGATGGGAGGAGGGAAAACATTCAGTACTTC; CDR3: CSARDGRRENIQYF
D: NA; size: NA; V: TRBV7-3; J: TRBJ2-2; DNA: TGTGCCAGCAGCTACAGGACTACCCCAGCCGGGGAGCTGTTTTTT; CDR3: CASSYRTTPAGELFF
D: NA; size: NA; V: TRBV19; J: TRBJ2-1; DNA: TGTGCCAGTAGTATTCTGGCAGTCAGTAATGAGCAGTTCTTC; CDR3: CASSILAVSNEQFF
D: TRBD1; size: few; V: TRBV11-2; J: TRBJ2-3; DNA: TGTGCCAGCAGCTTGGGGGGACAGGGGGCCGCAGATACGCAGTATTTT; CDR3: CASSLGGQGAADTQYF
D: TRBD2; size: NA; V: TRBV7-9; J: TRBJ2-7; DNA: TGTGCCAGCAGCCTGGGACTAGCCCCTAATGAGCAGTACTTC; CDR3: CASSLGLAPNEQYF
D: NA; size: few; V: TRBV5-1; J: TRBJ2-3; DNA: TGCGCCAGCAGCTTGGCCCGCCCCGGCCCAGATACGCAGTATTTT; CDR3: CASSLARPGPDTQYF
D: NA; size: few; V: TRBV7-2; J: TRBJ1-6; DNA: TGTGCCAGCAGCCTACAGCCTAATAATTCACCCCTCCACTTT; CDR3: CASSLQPNNSPLHF
D: NA; size: many; V: TRBV7-3; J: TRBJ2-1; DNA: TGTGCCAGCAGCCCCCAGGGGAGCTCCTACAATGAGCAGTTCTTC; CDR3: CASSPQGSSYNEQFF
D: NA; size: NA; V: TRBV4-1; J: TRBJ2-2; DNA: TGCGCCAGCAGCCAAGTAGGGCTTGACACCGGGGAGCTGTTTTTT; CDR3: CASSQVGLDTGELFF
D: TRBD2; size: few; V: TRBV4-1; J: TRBJ2-7; DNA: TGCGCCAGCAGCCAAGGGACTAGCGACTTTTACGAGCAGTACTTC; CDR3: CASSQGTSDFYEQYF
D: TRBD2; size: NA; V: TRBV11-2; J: TRBJ2-1; DNA: TGTGCCAGCAGCCTTCAACTAGCGGGAGATAAGGAGCAGTTCTTC; CDR3: CASSLQLAGDKEQFF
D: NA; size: few; V: TRBV4-1; J: TRBJ2-1; DNA: TGCGCCAGCAGCCAAGGACTCGTCGGGGGCGGCAATGAGCAGTTCTTC; CDR3: CASSQGLVGGGNEQFF
D: NA; size: few; V: TRBV18; J: TRBJ1-2; DNA: TGTGCCAGCTCACCAGAAGACAGCCGGCTACGCGGCTACACCTTC; CDR3: CASSPEDSRLRGYTF
D: TRBD2; size: NA; V: TRBV20-1; J: TRBJ2-1; DNA: TGCAGTGCTAAACAACTAGCGGGAGCCTACAATGAGCAGTTCTTC; CDR3: CSAKQLAGAYNEQFF
D: NA; size: NA; V: TRBV7-2; J: TRBJ1-6; DNA: TGTGCCAGCAGCTTAGAGGCTCCCGGGACGGCCCAAAATTCACCCCTCCACTTT; CDR3: CASSLEAPGTAQNSPLHF
D: NA; size: NA; V: TRBV7-6; J: TRBJ2-2; DNA: TGTGCCAGCAGCCCGCGACAGATCGCGAACACCGGGGAGCTGTTTTTT; CDR3: CASSPRQIANTGELFF
D: TRBD1; size: NA; V: TRBV15; J: TRBJ1-3; DNA: TGTGCCACCAGCAGAGATTGGAAGGACAGGGGGTTAGGAAACACCATATATTTT; CDR3: CATSRDWKDRGLGNTIYF
D: TRBD2; size: many; V: TRBV15; J: TRBJ2-3; DNA: TGTGCCACCAGCTTCGGGACTAGCGACAAACCGCAGTATTTT; CDR3: CATSFGTSDKPQYF
D: NA; size: NA; V: TRBV5-6; J: TRBJ2-5; DNA: TGTGCCAGCAGCCTACAGGGACCAGAGACCCAGTACTTC; CDR3: CASSLQGPETQYF
D: TRBD2; size: many; V: TRBV9; J: TRBJ2-1; DNA: TGTGCCAGCAGCACACTTCTAGCGGGGAATAACAATGAGCAGTTCTTC; CDR3: CASSTLLAGNNNEQFF
D: NA; size: few; V: TRBV4-1; J: TRBJ1-2; DNA: TGCGCCAGCAGCCAAGGGACTGGGGAATATGGCTACACCTTC; CDR3: CASSQGTGEYGYTF
D: NA; size: NA; V: TRBV24-1; J: TRBJ1-5; DNA: TGTGCCACCAGTGAGGCGGGACGCGGATCGCCCCAGCATTTT; CDR3: CATSEAGRGSPQHF
D: TRBD2; size: many; V: TRBV28; J: TRBJ2-1; DNA: TGTGCCAGCAGTTTTGGGGAGGGTAATGAGCAGTTCTTC; CDR3: CASSFGEGNEQFF
D: TRBD2; size: few; V: TRBV6-2/TRBV6-3; J: TRBJ2-1; DNA: TGTGCCAGCAGTTACTCAAGATCACTAGCGGGGTTAGACAATGAGCAGTTCTTC; CDR3: CASSYSRSLAGLDNEQFF
D: NA; size: few; V: TRBV5-1; J: TRBJ2-3; DNA: TGCGCCAGCAGCTTGGCAGGGATCACCACAGATACGCAGTATTTT; CDR3: CASSLAGITTDTQYF
D: TRBD1; size: few; V: TRBV27; J: TRBJ1-3; DNA: TGTGCCACCCGGGACAGGGCTACTGGAAACACCATATATTTT; CDR3: CATRDRATGNTIYF
D: TRBD2; size: NA; V: TRBV7-2; J: TRBJ2-1; DNA: TGTGCCAGCAGGGGACTAGCGTCTGAGCAGTTCTTC; CDR3: CASRGLASEQFF
D: NA; size: many; V: TRBV29-1; J: TRBJ1-4; DNA: TGCAGCGTTGAATCGGGGAATAATGAAAAACTGTTTTTT; CDR3: CSVESGNNEKLFF
D: NA; size: few; V: TRBV2; J: TRBJ2-5; DNA: TGTGCCAGCAGTCCGGGGTTCCAAGAGACCCAGTACTTC; CDR3: CASSPGFQETQYF
D: NA; size: many; V: TRBV2; J: TRBJ2-7; DNA: TGTGCCAGCTCCTTGGGACACCCGAGCTCCTACGAGCAGTACTTC; CDR3: CASSLGHPSSYEQYF